Included here is one T cell receptor (beta chain) sequence, with context. The antigen is unknown. The junction and the germline gene differ at one end; a read error may be behind it. These data originate in a study of T-cell reconstitution after alpha-beta-depleted transplantation in children. The CDR3 is 8 residues long. Per germline, CDR1 DFQATT and CDR2 SNEGSKA (reference sequence). Study outcomes and limitations: Several hundred rapidly expanded clones from non-depleted graft cells reportedly supplied alpha-beta T cells about two months post-transplant. Recipient T cells and thymic progenitors that survived gave rise to the high TCRbeta diversity observed at day 60 in some patients. At the one-year point after transplant, T-cell counts and TCRbeta diversity were found to come mostly from T cells that had been newly produced.

Preparation of the TCRbeta library involved a method that used unique molecular identifiers. In TCRdb, the PCR reads were re-called with MiXCR into one record per CDR3 protein. The table has a few hundred thousand distinct CDR3 sequences, about a quarter seen once. This TCR came from a girl aged 2-10 years with Fanconi anemia, due to receive a stem cell transplant. The chain carries TRBV20-1 and TRBJ1-2; tentative D call: TRBD1 (6 bases). Sequencing was performed on PBMCs, taken before TCRalphabeta/CD19-depleted stem cell transplant. CDR3 sequence (DNA): TGCAGTGCTCAACCGACAGGCTTC. Residues: CSAQPTGF.